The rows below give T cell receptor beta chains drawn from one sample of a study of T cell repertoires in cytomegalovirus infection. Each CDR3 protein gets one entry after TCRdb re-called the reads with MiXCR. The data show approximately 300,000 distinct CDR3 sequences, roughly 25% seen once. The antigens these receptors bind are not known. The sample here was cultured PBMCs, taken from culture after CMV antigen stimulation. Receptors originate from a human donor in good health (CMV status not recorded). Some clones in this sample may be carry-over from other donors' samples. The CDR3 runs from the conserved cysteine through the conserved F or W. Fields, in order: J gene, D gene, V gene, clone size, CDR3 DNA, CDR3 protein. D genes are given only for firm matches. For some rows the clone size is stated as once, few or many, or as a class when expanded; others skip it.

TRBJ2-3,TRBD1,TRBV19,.,TGTGCCAGTAGCGACAGGGGAACCACAGATACGCAGTATTTT,CASSDRGTTDTQYF
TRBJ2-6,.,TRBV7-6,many,TGTGCCAGCAGCGACTGGAGCTCTGGGGCCAACGTCCTGACTTTC,CASSDWSSGANVLTF
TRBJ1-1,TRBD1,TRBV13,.,TGTGCCAGCAGCTTAGGTCGAGACAGGGGACCTGAAGCTTTCTTT,CASSLGRDRGPEAFF
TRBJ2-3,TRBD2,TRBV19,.,TGTGCCAGTACAGCGGGAGTGGGAGATACGCAGTATTTT,CASTAGVGDTQYF
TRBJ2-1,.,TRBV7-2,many,TGTGCCAGCAGCCCTACAGGACAGATCAGGAATGAGCAGTTCTTC,CASSPTGQIRNEQFF
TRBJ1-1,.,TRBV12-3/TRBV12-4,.,TGTGCCAGCAGCCACCAAATGGGGAGGGCTCAAGCTTTCTTT,CASSHQMGRAQAFF
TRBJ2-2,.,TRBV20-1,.,TGCAGTGCTAGGCCTCCGGGGGACACCGGGGAGCTGTTTTTT,CSARPPGDTGELFF
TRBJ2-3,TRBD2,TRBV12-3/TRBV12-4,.,TGTGCCAGCGACTCTAGCGGGAGCCCAGATACGCAGTATTTT,CASDSSGSPDTQYF
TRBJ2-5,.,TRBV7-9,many,TGTGCCAGCAGCTTATTACCCCAAGAGACCCAGTACTTC,CASSLLPQETQYF
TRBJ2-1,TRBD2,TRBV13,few,TGTGCCAGCAGCTTAAGAAGCGGGAGGTTCGATGAGCAGTTCTTC,CASSLRSGRFDEQFF
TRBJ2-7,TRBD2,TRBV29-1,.,TGCAGCGTTGAAGGGACTAGCGGTACCTACGAGCAGTACTTC,CSVEGTSGTYEQYF